The 29 T cell receptor beta chains in this list originate from one sample, sequenced in a study of T cell responses to AZD1222 COVID-19 vaccine. TCRdb keeps only in-frame clones here, not all; method: immunoSEQ multiplex PCR. The data show under 150,000 clones, 91% seen once. Source: peripheral blood, taken on day 0 of AZD1222 vaccination. These receptors were collected from an adult in good health.

The chain is built from TRBV5-1 and TRBJ2-5, with D perhaps TRBD2 (5 bases). Germline V gene lookup returns CDR1 SGHRS and CDR2 YFSETQ. CDR3 length: 16 amino acids. With 3 bases removed from V and 2 bases from J, the gap between germline ends came to 17 bases. Here the CDR3 reads CASSSSGGSLQETQYF. The CDR3 DNA sequence: TGCGCCAGCAGCTCCTCCGGAGGTTCGCTTCAAGAGACCCAGTACTTC.

Of note for this clone: The same CDR3 can be traced to other DNA sequences in this sample. The chain is built from TRBV7-9 and TRBJ1-1; the match to TRBD1 covers 7 bases. The CDR3 runs to 13 residues. Germline CDR1 and CDR2: SEHNR and FQNEAQ (reference sequence). Trimming took 6 bases from V and 0 from J; bases not matched to a gene: 1. The CDR3 nucleotides read TGTGCCAGCAGTACAGGGGTGAACACTGAAGCTTTCTTT. It yields the protein CASSTGVNTEAFF.

The genes are TRBV27 and TRBJ1-5; D gene unclear. V lost 2 bases and J lost 6, with 11 bases in between. The CDR3 is 14 amino acids. The germline CDR1 and CDR2 sequences are MNHEY and SMNVEV (reference sequence). Written as DNA, the CDR3 is TGTGCCAGCAGTTTAGGCGGGGTAGGTCAGCCCCAGCATTTT. Translated, it gives CASSLGGVGQPQHF.

This chain connects TRBV6-5 to TRBJ1-1; D is possibly TRBD1 (5 bases). The CDR3 runs to 11 residues. Deletions cut 8 bases from V and 6 bases from J, with 10 bases between. The germline V gene has CDR1 MNHEY and CDR2 SVGAGI. The CDR3 sequence is CASGTWAEAFF. In nucleotides, the CDR3 is TGTGCCAGCGGGACCTGGGCTGAAGCTTTCTTT.

The DNA of the CDR3 is TGTGCCAGCAGCTTAGGGGGTCCCTATTCACCCCTCCACTTT. Translation: CASSLGGPYSPLHF. The V call is TRBV7-9, the J call TRBJ1-6; D is uncertain. Per germline, CDR1 SEHNR and CDR2 FQNEAQ (reference sequence). The CDR3 runs to 14 residues. Trimming took 1 base from V and 8 from J, leaving 9 bases between them.

The genes are TRBV19 and TRBJ2-2; D unresolved. Germline V gene sequence: CDR1 LNHDA, CDR2 SQIVND (reference sequence). This CDR3 spans 17 amino acids. V gave up 1 base and J gave up 0 bases, with 12 bases separating them. The CDR3, as DNA: TGTGCCAGTAGTATAGCTAGGCCGACCGCGAACACCGGGGAGCTGTTTTTT. Amino acid sequence: CASSIARPTANTGELFF.

This rearrangement joins TRBV2 to TRBJ1-1; D uncertain. The germline V and J ends were trimmed by 8 bases and 8 bases, with 12 bases remaining between them. CDR1 SNHLY and CDR2 FYNNEI come from the germline V gene. The CDR3 is made up of 11 amino acids. The DNA for the CDR3 is TGTGCCAGCCGGTATAGTATGGAAGCTTTCTTT. Protein product: CASRYSMEAFF.

This clone showed up just once. J is TRBJ2-1 and V is TRBV5-8; possible D gene TRBD2, 7 bases. Germline lookup yields CDR1 SGHTS and CDR2 YDEGEE. The CDR3 has 16 amino acids. V lost 3 bases and J 2 bases, leaving 15 bases between the germline ends. For the CDR3, the DNA is TGTGCCAGCAGCTGGGGGGGCAGGGTCCCCTACAATGAGCAGTTCTTC. This encodes CASSWGGRVPYNEQFF.

CDR3 nucleotides: TGCGCCAGCAGCGAAGGACTCAGGGGCACCGGGGAGCTGTTTTTT. Protein product: CASSEGLRGTGELFF. The chain combines TRBV4-1 with TRBJ2-2, with D possibly being TRBD1 (6 bases). The CDR3 is 15 amino acids. Trimming shortened V by 5 bases and J by 4 bases, and 14 bases separated the two germline ends. Germline CDR1 is MGHRA and CDR2 is YSYEKL.

This clone came up once. This chain uses TRBV28 with TRBJ2-1; TRBD1 might be the D (5 bases). V was pared by 8 bases and J by 7 bases, with 15 bases between. This CDR3 has 13 amino acids. Germline V gene data show CDR1 as MDHEN and CDR2 as SYDVKM. In nucleotides, the CDR3 is TGTGCCAGCCATAATATGGGGCGGAATGAGCAGTTCTTC. This codes for CASHNMGRNEQFF.

This chain uses TRBV19 with TRBJ2-1, with TRBD2 identical over 9 bases. The length of the CDR3 is 14 residues. Trimming at V came to 6 bases and at J to 4 bases, leaving 4 bases not matched to a gene. Per the germline V gene, CDR1 is LNHDA and CDR2 is SQIVND (reference sequence). CDR3 sequence (DNA): TGTGCCAGTAGCGTAGCGGGAGAGTACAATGAGCAGTTCTTC. Its protein is CASSVAGEYNEQFF.

The chain recombines TRBV5-1 with TRBJ1-1, with D unresolved. The CDR3 is 14 residues long. Germline V CDR1 and CDR2: SGHRS, YFSETQ. V lost 4 bases and J lost 4, with 14 bases in between. The DNA for the CDR3 is TGCGCCAGCAGCGCCTTACTCGGAGGCACTGAAGCTTTCTTT. Its protein is CASSALLGGTEAFF.

The rearrangement joins TRBV24-1 to TRBJ2-2, with 8 bases that match TRBD2. Germline trimming cut 5 bases from V and 6 bases from J; bases unmatched to any gene: 7. Looked up from germline, CDR1 is KGHDR and CDR2 is SFDVKD. This CDR3 comprises 15 residues. CDR3 loop: CATSVTGRGAGELFF. Here the CDR3 DNA reads TGTGCCACCAGTGTAACCGGGAGGGGGGCCGGGGAGCTGTTTTTT.

This chain links TRBV27 with TRBJ1-1; D is ambiguous. Trimming shortened V by 3 bases and J by 1 base, and 9 bases separated the two germline ends. Germline CDR1 is MNHEY and CDR2 is SMNVEV (reference sequence). This CDR3 has 14 amino acids. The CDR3 bases are TGTGCCAGCAGTTTTGGGCTAGGGAACACTGAAGCTTTCTTT. Amino acids: CASSFGLGNTEAFF.

This rearrangement joins TRBV4-1 to TRBJ2-1; D might be TRBD2 (5 bases). This CDR3 spans 18 amino acids. CDR1 MGHRA and CDR2 YSYEKL come from the germline V gene. The germline V and J ends were trimmed by 1 base and 8 bases, with 24 bases remaining between them. In DNA, the CDR3 is TGCGCCAGCAGCCAAGCGGACCTTGGAGGAGGTTGGACCCATGAGCAGTTCTTC. It specifies CASSQADLGGGWTHEQFF.

The genes are TRBV19 and TRBJ2-2; D is ambiguous. Between the trimmed V and J ends, which lost 3 bases and 1 base, there was a span of 6 bases. CDR1 and CDR2 from the germline V gene are LNHDA and SQIVND (reference sequence). CDR3 length: 14 residues. The CDR3 loop is CASSILGNTGELFF. The CDR3 DNA follows: TGTGCCAGTAGTATTTTGGGGAACACCGGGGAGCTGTTTTTT.

V usage is TRBV7-2 and J usage is TRBJ1-1; no clear D gene. CDR1 is SGHTA, CDR2 FQGNSA, per germline. The CDR3 spans 14 residues. Trimming left V 5 bases short and J 9 bases short, with 19 bases between. The CDR3 here is CASSPPAATRQAFF. The CDR3 DNA reads as TGTGCCAGCAGCCCCCCAGCCGCCACAAGGCAAGCTTTCTTT.

This clone was counted between two and nine times. The genes are TRBV10-3 and TRBJ2-1; possible D gene TRBD2, 6 bases. The ends were cut back, 10 bases at V and 0 bases at J, with 16 bases in the middle. In germline, CDR1 is ENHRY, CDR2 SYGVKD. This CDR3 is 15 amino acids long. The DNA of the CDR3 is TGTGCCACCTGGGGAGACGGGGGCTCCTACAATGAGCAGTTCTTC. This encodes CATWGDGGSYNEQFF.

The chain uses TRBV7-2 and TRBJ1-2; no firm D call. The germline V gene has CDR1 SGHTA and CDR2 FQGNSA. V lost 5 bases, J lost 1 base, and 20 bases lay in between. This CDR3 contains 17 residues. The CDR3 nucleotides read TGTGCCAGCAGCCAGCCCGTGGTCGCAGTCCGTAACTATGGCTACACCTTC. It yields the protein CASSQPVVAVRNYGYTF.

This sequence joins TRBV3-1 (or the pseudogene TRBV3-2) and TRBJ1-3; D not resolved. The length of the CDR3 is 19 residues. Germline CDR1 LGHDT, CDR2 YNNKEL (reference sequence). Between the trimmed V and J ends, which lost 0 bases and 0 bases, there was a span of 18 bases. The CDR3 DNA reads as TGTGCCAGCAGCCAAGACTTCGGAGGGCCGACCAGCTCTGGAAACACCATATATTTT. Its translation: CASSQDFGGPTSSGNTIYF.

This clone has only a few counts. This chain links TRBV18 with TRBJ2-3; 7 bases line up with TRBD2. Germline V gives CDR1 KGHSH, CDR2 LQKENI. V shed 2 bases and J 3 bases; nucleotides not matched to a gene: 5. The CDR3 is made up of 15 amino acids. The chain's CDR3 is CASSPTRGGTDTQYF. The CDR3 nucleotides read TGTGCCAGCTCACCAACGCGGGGAGGGACAGATACGCAGTATTTT.

The rearrangement joins TRBV7-8 to TRBJ1-1; D gene uncertain. V lost 1 base and J 5 bases, leaving 2 bases between the germline ends. This CDR3 region has 11 residues. CDR1 is SGHVS and CDR2 is FQNEAQ in the germline V gene. CDR3 sequence (DNA): TGTGCCAGCAGCTTAGGTACTGAAGCTTTCTTT. Translating it yields CASSLGTEAFF.

The gene calls are TRBV14 and TRBJ2-3, with D perhaps TRBD2 (5 bases). V shed 4 bases and J shed 4 bases, with 12 bases lying between them. Per the germline V gene, CDR1 is SGHDN and CDR2 is FVKESK. The CDR3 runs to 14 residues. Here the CDR3 DNA reads TGTGCCAGCAGCCTACTAGGTAGGGCAGATACGCAGTATTTT. Translated, it gives CASSLLGRADTQYF.

The chain is built from TRBV5-6 and TRBJ2-7, with D hard to call. Deletions cut 3 bases from V and 1 base from J, with 14 bases between. In germline, CDR1 is SGHDT, CDR2 YYEEEE. The CDR3 totals 15 residues. The CDR3 loop reads CASSSRGRRSYEQYF. In DNA, the CDR3 is TGTGCCAGCAGCTCTCGCGGAAGAAGGTCCTACGAGCAGTACTTC.

The chain is built from TRBV5-1 and TRBJ2-7; no firm D call. CDR1 is SGHRS, CDR2 YFSETQ, per germline. Trimming took 0 bases from V and 2 from J, leaving 18 bases between them. The CDR3 runs 17 residues. In DNA, the CDR3 is TGCGCCAGCAGCTTGGGCCTACGGATTGTAAAGGCCTACGAGCAGTACTTC. Encoded protein: CASSLGLRIVKAYEQYF. Filled out from reference TRBV5-1 and TRBJ2-7, the complete variable domain reads KAGVTQTPRYLIKTRGQQVTLSCSPISGHRSVSWYQQTPGQGLQFLFEYFSETQRNKGNFPGRFSGRQFSNSRSEMNVSTLELGDSALYLCASSLGLRIVKAYEQYFGPGTRLTVT.

CDR3: CASSPAGLGTEAFF. Here the CDR3 DNA reads TGTGCCAGCAGTCCGGCGGGGCTAGGCACTGAAGCTTTCTTT. This chain joins TRBV27 and TRBJ1-1, with D possibly matching TRBD1 (5 bases). From germline, CDR1 is MNHEY and CDR2 SMNVEV (reference sequence). V was pared by 5 bases and J by 4 bases, with 14 bases between. The CDR3 consists of 14 residues.

V and J are TRBV27 and TRBJ1-5; 8 nucleotides line up with TRBD1. Germline V lookup: CDR1 MNHEY, CDR2 SMNVEV (reference sequence). J gave up 2 bases and V 8 bases, and 8 bases lay outside the gene matches. This CDR3 has 15 residues. This CDR3 reads CASGNRGYGNQPQHF. The CDR3 coding sequence is TGTGCCAGCGGTAACAGGGGGTACGGCAATCAGCCCCAGCATTTT.

The chain recombines TRBV9 with TRBJ1-3, with D unresolved. The CDR3 consists of 11 residues. Germline V lookup: CDR1 SGDLS, CDR2 YYNGEE. V was cut by 6 bases and J by 7 bases, with 8 bases left in between. The CDR3 protein is CASIHGNTIYF. DNA of the CDR3: TGTGCCAGCATACATGGGAACACCATATATTTT.

This rearrangement joins TRBV6-1 to TRBJ2-2; TRBD2 matches at 8 bases. The germline gives CDR1 MNHNS, CDR2 SASEGT. V shed 5 bases and J 1 base; nucleotides not matched to a gene: 6. The CDR3 consists of 16 residues. DNA for the CDR3: TGTGCCAGCAGTCAAGTAGCGGGAAGGAACACCGGGGAGCTGTTTTTT. It codes for CASSQVAGRNTGELFF.